Below are 23 T cell receptor beta chains sequenced from a single sample in a study of cytomegalovirus exposure and HLA in healthy donors. Primers for the PCR totalled 60 Vbeta and 13 Jbeta. The assay was immunoSEQ multiplex PCR, and TCRdb's table has in-frame clones only and misses some. This sample carries some 140,000 clones, around nine tenths of them seen once, and the ten largest clones take about 5%. The sample was PBMCs. Receptor source: a woman younger than 45 in good health and CMV-seronegative.

The rearrangement links TRBV4-3 to TRBJ1-2; D remains unclear. The CDR3 totals 14 residues. Germline V gene lookup returns CDR1 LGHNA and CDR2 YSLEER. V lost 3 bases and J lost 5, with 13 bases in between. CDR3: CASSQGWETYGYTF. The CDR3, as DNA: TGCGCCAGCAGCCAGGGTTGGGAGACGTATGGCTACACCTTC.

This clone came up a few times. The genes are TRBV7-2 and TRBJ1-4; D gene uncertain. CDR3 size: 13 residues. Germline CDR1 and CDR2: SGHTA and FQGNSA. V gave up 6 bases and J gave up 7 bases, with 12 bases separating them. CDR3 sequence (DNA): TGTGCCAGCAGTCCTATTCGGGGTGAAAAACTGTTTTTT. Protein sequence: CASSPIRGEKLFF.

This clone has only one observation. The V call is TRBV19, the J call TRBJ2-2; 11 nucleotides agree with TRBD2. Germline V gives CDR1 LNHDA, CDR2 SQIVND (reference sequence). After removal of 4 bases from V and 4 bases from J, the junction contained 8 bases not matched to a gene. The CDR3 covers 17 residues. The CDR3 here is CASSTHLTSGTTGELFF. The CDR3 DNA reads TGTGCCAGTAGTACCCACTTGACTAGCGGGACCACCGGGGAGCTGTTTTTT.

This chain links TRBV6-5 with TRBJ1-2; 8 bases line up with TRBD1. CDR3 size: 15 residues. Germline V gives CDR1 MNHEY, CDR2 SVGAGI. V was clipped by 4 bases and J by 0 bases; unmatched bases: 4. CDR3 region: CASSLQGAANYGYTF. The CDR3 bases are TGTGCCAGCAGTTTGCAGGGGGCGGCTAACTATGGCTACACCTTC.

This clone was detected only a few times. The J gene is TRBJ1-1, the V gene TRBV5-3; 7 bases agree with TRBD1. TRBV5-3 is marked as an open reading frame, function uncertain. The J segment lost 0 bases and the V segment lost 4 bases, leaving 15 bases of the junction unmatched. The CDR3 sequence is 18 residues long. The CDR3 sequence is CARSPYRDRGFLNTEAFF. CDR3 DNA sequence: TGTGCCAGAAGCCCGTATAGGGACAGAGGATTTTTGAACACTGAAGCTTTCTTT.

CDR3 loop: CASSESLLGGETLYQPQHF. The CDR3 region has the DNA TGTGCCAGCAGTGAATCCTTGCTGGGGGGGGAAACGCTTTATCAGCCCCAGCATTTT. The chain combines TRBV6-1 with TRBJ1-5, with D perhaps matching TRBD1 (5 bases). From germline, CDR1 is MNHNS and CDR2 SASEGT. CDR3 length: 19 amino acids. V was cut by 2 bases and J by 5 bases, with 25 bases left in between.

The chain uses TRBV5-1 and TRBJ1-1; D is unclear. From germline, CDR1 is SGHRS and CDR2 YFSETQ. V was cut by 0 bases and J by 5 bases, with 23 bases left in between. This CDR3 region has 18 residues. This chain's CDR3 is CASSLAESPPWLRTEAFF. The CDR3 bases are TGCGCCAGCAGCTTGGCAGAATCTCCTCCCTGGCTGAGGACTGAAGCTTTCTTT.

This chain joins TRBV18 and TRBJ2-7; 8 nucleotides line up with TRBD2. The CDR3 sequence is 18 residues long. Germline CDR1 reads KGHSH; CDR2 reads LQKENI. Unmatched junction bases numbered 18, after V lost 2 bases and J lost 6 bases. The CDR3 loop is CASSPSTGGAGARGEQYF. In DNA, the CDR3 is TGTGCCAGCTCACCATCGACCGGGGGGGCAGGGGCGAGGGGCGAGCAGTACTTC.

The chain couples TRBV29-1 to TRBJ2-7; no reliable D call. Germline V gene data show CDR1 as SQVTM and CDR2 as ANQGSEA. V was pared by 7 bases and J by 2 bases, with 15 bases between. This CDR3 comprises 13 residues. CDR3 sequence: CSAETTETYEQYF. CDR3 bases: TGCAGCGCCGAGACGACGGAGACCTACGAGCAGTACTTC.

This chain connects TRBV5-4 to TRBJ1-6, with 7 bases fitting TRBD1. CDR1 is SGHNT and CDR2 is YYREEE in the germline V gene (reference sequence). V was pared by 0 bases and J by 7 bases, with 7 bases of the junction left unmatched. This CDR3 contains 16 residues. CDR3 loop: CASSLELSTGNSPLHF. The CDR3 DNA reads TGTGCCAGCAGCTTGGAATTGTCGACAGGGAATTCACCCCTCCACTTT.

This clone was found a few times. This chain uses TRBV7-8 with TRBJ1-1; 9 positions agree with TRBD1. The CDR3 is 13 residues long. In germline, CDR1 is SGHVS, CDR2 FQNEAQ. J gave up 8 bases and V 7 bases, and 8 bases lay outside the gene matches. CDR3 nucleotides: TGTGCCAGCACCTACAGGGGGCGAAGCGAAGCTTTCTTT. Translating it yields CASTYRGRSEAFF.

The chain combines TRBV6-5 with TRBJ2-1; 8 nucleotides line up with TRBD2. Germline assignment: CDR1 MNHEY and CDR2 SVGAGI. This CDR3 is built from 15 residues. V shed 4 bases and J 4 bases; nucleotides not matched to a gene: 6. The CDR3 DNA is TGTGCCAGCAGTTCCGGGACTAGTGGGTACAATGAGCAGTTCTTC. Translated: CASSSGTSGYNEQFF.

The chain combines TRBV28 with TRBJ1-5; 7 nucleotides match TRBD1. Germline V gives CDR1 MDHEN, CDR2 SYDVKM. The CDR3 contains 16 residues. V trimming: 6 bases; J trimming: 2 bases; junction bases outside the gene matches: 10. The CDR3 nucleotides are TGTGCCAGCAGGCTGAGGGGGCTCGGGGGCAATCAGCCCCAGCATTTT. Translated, it gives CASRLRGLGGNQPQHF.

CDR3 nucleotides: TGCAGCGTTAGTCAGGTCTTGGTAGATACGCAGTATTTT. Translating it yields CSVSQVLVDTQYF. The J gene is TRBJ2-3, the V gene TRBV29-1; the D is unclear. The ends were cut back, 5 bases at V and 5 bases at J, with 14 bases in the middle. Germline CDR1 and CDR2: SQVTM and ANQGSEA. The CDR3 runs to 13 residues.

The V gene is TRBV13, the J gene TRBJ2-1; 8 nucleotides align to TRBD2. Per the germline V gene, CDR1 is PRHDT and CDR2 is FYEKMQ (reference sequence). The CDR3 contains 12 residues. Trimming removed 5 bases from V and 9 bases from J; junction bases left unmatched: 3. CDR3 in DNA: TGTGCCAGCAGCAGTAGCGGGGCTGAGCAGTTCTTC. Protein: CASSSSGAEQFF.

In this sample, this clone turned up a few times. The chain carries TRBV5-6 and TRBJ1-1; 9 nucleotides agree with TRBD1. CDR3 length equals 15 residues. The germline gives CDR1 SGHDT, CDR2 YYEEEE. The J segment lost 0 bases and the V segment lost 6 bases, leaving 6 bases of the junction unmatched. The CDR3 DNA is TGTGCCAGCAAATCCGGGACAGGGATGAACACTGAAGCTTTCTTT. Protein sequence: CASKSGTGMNTEAFF.

J is TRBJ2-7 and V is TRBV27; perhaps TRBD2 as D (5 bases). The germline V and J ends were trimmed by 3 bases and 3 bases, with 12 bases remaining between them. The CDR3 has 14 amino acids. CDR1 and CDR2 from the germline V gene are MNHEY and SMNVEV (reference sequence). The CDR3, as DNA: TGTGCCAGCAGTTTTGGTTCGAGCGGCTACGAGCAGTACTTC. This codes for CASSFGSSGYEQYF.

The rearrangement joins TRBV19 to TRBJ2-3; TRBD2 aligns across 8 bases. This CDR3 comprises 18 residues. V lost 6 bases, J lost 4 bases, and 18 bases stayed unmatched. CDR1 is LNHDA and CDR2 is SQIVND in the germline V gene (reference sequence). CDR3 nucleotides: TGTGCCAGTAGCAATATGCCGTCCTGGCGGGAGGCGGCAGATACGCAGTATTTT. It is translated as CASSNMPSWREAADTQYF. The whole variable domain, filled in from reference TRBV19 and TRBJ2-3, reads DGGITQSPKYLFRKEGQNVTLSCEQNLNHDAMYWYRQDPGQGLRLIYYSQIVNDFQKGDIAEGYSVSREKKESFPLTVTSAQKNPTAFYLCASSNMPSWREAADTQYFGPGTRLTVL.

This sequence joins TRBV4-1 and TRBJ1-2, with no clear D. V shed 5 bases and J shed 6 bases, with 13 bases lying between them. Germline lookup yields CDR1 MGHRA and CDR2 YSYEKL. CDR3 length: 13 residues. The CDR3 DNA follows: TGCGCCAGCAGCGCCCAGGTTAAGGATGGCTACACCTTC. This codes for CASSAQVKDGYTF.

This clone appeared a single time. The chain has TRBV5-6 and TRBJ2-3, with TRBD1 matching 7 bases. The germline V gene encodes CDR1 SGHDT and CDR2 YYEEEE. CDR3 length equals 15 residues. Trimming cost V 3 bases and J 2 bases; bases outside gene matches: 6. The CDR3 nucleotides are TGTGCCAGCAGCTCTCAGGGGGTCGTCACAGATACGCAGTATTTT. Translating it yields CASSSQGVVTDTQYF.

This clone appeared once. The chain couples TRBV19 to TRBJ2-1, with 10 bases that match TRBD2. Trimming removed 5 bases from V and 1 base from J; junction bases left unmatched: 14. Germline values: CDR1 LNHDA, CDR2 SQIVND (reference sequence). CDR3 size: 19 residues. CDR3 DNA sequence: TGTGCCAGTAGTGCAAATAGCGGGAGGAAGGGGGTGTCCTACAATGAGCAGTTCTTC. It translates to CASSANSGRKGVSYNEQFF.

The CDR3 DNA reads TGTGCCTGGCAACTCTCAGGGGGCGGCAATCAGCCCCAGCATTTT. This translates into CAWQLSGGGNQPQHF. V and J are TRBV30 and TRBJ1-5; 8 positions match TRBD1. The CDR3 covers 15 residues. V was clipped by 5 bases and J by 2 bases; unmatched bases: 8. Germline-derived CDR1 and CDR2 are GTSNPN and SVGIG (reference sequence).

This chain connects TRBV12-5 to TRBJ2-1; 8 bases line up with TRBD2. The germline CDR1 and CDR2 sequences are LGHNT and FRNRAP. J was trimmed by 4 bases and V by 5 bases; bases with no gene match: 19. CDR3 size: 19 residues. The CDR3 region has the DNA TGTGCTAGTGGTAGGGGGGGTGTTAGCGGGAAGGGTATATACAATGAGCAGTTCTTC. Its translation: CASGRGGVSGKGIYNEQFF.